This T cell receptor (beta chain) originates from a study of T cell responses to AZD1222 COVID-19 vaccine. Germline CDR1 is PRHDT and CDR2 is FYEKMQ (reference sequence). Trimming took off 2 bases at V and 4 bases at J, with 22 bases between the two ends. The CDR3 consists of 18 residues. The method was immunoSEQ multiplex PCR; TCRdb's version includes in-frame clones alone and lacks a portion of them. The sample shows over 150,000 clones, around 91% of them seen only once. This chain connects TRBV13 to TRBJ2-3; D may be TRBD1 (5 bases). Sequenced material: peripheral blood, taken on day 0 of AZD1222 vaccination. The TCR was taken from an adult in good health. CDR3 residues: CASSLTGRAGWSPDTQYF. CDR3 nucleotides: TGTGCCAGCAGCTTAACCGGACGGGCAGGGTGGAGTCCAGATACGCAGTATTTT.